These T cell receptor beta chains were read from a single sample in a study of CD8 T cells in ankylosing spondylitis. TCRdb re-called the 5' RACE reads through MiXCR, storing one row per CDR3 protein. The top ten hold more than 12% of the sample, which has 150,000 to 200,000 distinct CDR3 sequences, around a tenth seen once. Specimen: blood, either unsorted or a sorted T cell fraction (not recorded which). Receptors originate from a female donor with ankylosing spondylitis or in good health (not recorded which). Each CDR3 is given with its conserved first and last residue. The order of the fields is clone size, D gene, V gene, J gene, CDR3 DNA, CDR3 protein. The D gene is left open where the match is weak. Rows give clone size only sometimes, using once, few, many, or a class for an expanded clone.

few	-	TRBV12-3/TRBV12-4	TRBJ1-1	TGTGCCAGCAGCTTCGGGACATTAGGAACTGAAGCTTTCTTT	CASSFGTLGTEAFF
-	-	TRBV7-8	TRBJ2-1	TGTGCCAGCAGCTTAGCGGTAGGGGACCCCTACAATGAGCAGTTCTTC	CASSLAVGDPYNEQFF
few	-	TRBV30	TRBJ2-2	TGTGCCTGGACTTCCCCCACCGGGGAGCTGTTTTTT	CAWTSPTGELFF
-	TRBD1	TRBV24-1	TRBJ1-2	TGTGCCACCAGTGACTGGACAGGGAAAGACGGCTACACCTTC	CATSDWTGKDGYTF
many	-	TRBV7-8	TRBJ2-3	TGTGCCAGCAGTTATACTAGCACAGATACGCAGTATTTT	CASSYTSTDTQYF
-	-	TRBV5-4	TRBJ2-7	TGTGCCAGCAGCTTGGCGGACCTGTCCTACGAGCAGTACTTC	CASSLADLSYEQYF
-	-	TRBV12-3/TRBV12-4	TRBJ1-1	TGTGCCAGCAGCACCGGGACACGGAACGCTGAAGCTTTCTTT	CASSTGTRNAEAFF
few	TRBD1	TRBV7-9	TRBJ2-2	TGTGCCAGCAGCAAGGACAGGAGAAACACCGGGGAGCTGTTTTTT	CASSKDRRNTGELFF
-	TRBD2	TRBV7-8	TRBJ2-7	TGTGCCAGCCTCGGACTAGCGGGAGTAGAGTACTTC	CASLGLAGVEYF
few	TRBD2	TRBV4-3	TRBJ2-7	TGCGCCAGCAGCCAAGCCCGACTAGCGGGAGAGCAGTACTTC	CASSQARLAGEQYF
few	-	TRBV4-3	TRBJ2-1	TGCGCCAGCAGCCAAGGATACCCCCTCGATGTGGATGAGCAGTTCTTC	CASSQGYPLDVDEQFF
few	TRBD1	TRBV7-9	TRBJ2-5	TGTGCCAGCAGCTTCCTAGTCCGGGACAGCAGCCAAGAGACCCAGTACTTC	CASSFLVRDSSQETQYF
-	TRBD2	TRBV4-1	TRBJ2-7	TGCGCCAGCAGTCCAGCGGGAGCCTCCTACGAGCAGTACTTC	CASSPAGASYEQYF
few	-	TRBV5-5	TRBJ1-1	TGTGCCAGCAGCTTCTCTAGGGAAGCTTTCTTT	CASSFSREAFF
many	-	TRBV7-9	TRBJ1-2	TGTGCCAGCACGCGCAACAGGGAGGGCTACACCTTC	CASTRNREGYTF
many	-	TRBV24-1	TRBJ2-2	TGTGCCACCAGTGACCGTTGGAGATCCGGGGAGCTGTTTTTT	CATSDRWRSGELFF
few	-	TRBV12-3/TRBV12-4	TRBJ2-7	TGTGCCAGCAGTTACGACGGAGAAGCCTACGAGCAGTACTTC	CASSYDGEAYEQYF
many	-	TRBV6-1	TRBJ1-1	TGTGCCAGCAGATCCGGACAGATTAGCATGAACACTGAAGCTTTCTTT	CASRSGQISMNTEAFF
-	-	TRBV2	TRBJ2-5	TGTGCCAGCATGTACAGGGTCTTCGGCCTAGAGACCCAGTACTTC	CASMYRVFGLETQYF
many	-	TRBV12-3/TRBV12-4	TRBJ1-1	TGTGCCAGCACGGCCGCTGAAGCTTTCTTT	CASTAAEAFF
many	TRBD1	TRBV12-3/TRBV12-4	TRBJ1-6	TGTGCCAGCCGACAGGGAACCAATTCACCCCTCCACTTT	CASRQGTNSPLHF
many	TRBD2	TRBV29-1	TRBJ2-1	TGCAGCGTTGAGTTAGCGGGAGGGTGGGACAATGAGCAGTTCTTC	CSVELAGGWDNEQFF
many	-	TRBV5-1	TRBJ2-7	TGCGCCAGCACCCGAGGCGGGGACTACGAGCAGTACTTC	CASTRGGDYEQYF
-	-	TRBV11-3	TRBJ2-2	TGTGCCAGCAGCTTAGATCAAGGGCTAGCCTTGGCCGGGGAGCTGTTTTTT	CASSLDQGLALAGELFF
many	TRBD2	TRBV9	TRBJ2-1	TGTGCCAGCAGCCCTCCTAGCGGGAGCTCCTACAATGAGCAGTTCTTC	CASSPPSGSSYNEQFF
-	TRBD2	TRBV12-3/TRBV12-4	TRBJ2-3	TGTGCCAGCAGTCCCGTGGGGGGAGCGGGAGGTTCAGATACGCAGTATTTT	CASSPVGGAGGSDTQYF
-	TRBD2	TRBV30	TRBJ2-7	TGTGCCTGGAGCAGACTAGCGGGAGCCGAGCAGTACTTC	CAWSRLAGAEQYF
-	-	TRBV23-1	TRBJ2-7	TGCGCCAGCAGTCCCACAATCCCCCACGAGCAGTACTTC	CASSPTIPHEQYF
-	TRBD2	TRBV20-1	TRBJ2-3	TGCAGTGCTAGACCTCGGACTAGCGCCGCAGATACGCAGTATTTT	CSARPRTSAADTQYF
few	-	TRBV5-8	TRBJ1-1	TGTGCCAGCAGCCCGGGACTCATGAACACTGAAGCTTTCTTT	CASSPGLMNTEAFF
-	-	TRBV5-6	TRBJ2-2	TGTGCCAGCAGCTTGGTCAGACAGCTCACCGGGGAGCTGTTTTTT	CASSLVRQLTGELFF
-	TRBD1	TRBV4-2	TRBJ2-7	TGTGCCAGCAGCCACGTAAGACAGGGAATCTACGAGCAGTACTTC	CASSHVRQGIYEQYF
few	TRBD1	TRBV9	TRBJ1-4	TGTGCCAGCAGCGGCGGGACAGGGTTCGAAAAACTGTTTTTT	CASSGGTGFEKLFF
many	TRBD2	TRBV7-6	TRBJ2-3	TGTGCCAGCAGCTTATTGGGGACTAGCGGGAACACAGATACGCAGTATTTT	CASSLLGTSGNTDTQYF
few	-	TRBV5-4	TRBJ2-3	TGTGCCAGCAGCTTTGGCAATCCTGGCACAGATACGCAGTATTTT	CASSFGNPGTDTQYF
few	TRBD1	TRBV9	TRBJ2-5	TGTGCCAGCAGCCCAGAGGGGCCAGGGGGAGAGACCCAGTACTTC	CASSPEGPGGETQYF
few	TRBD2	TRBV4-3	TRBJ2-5	TGCGCCAGCAGCCAAGAGGGTCCAGCGGGAGTATCGGAGACCCAGTACTTC	CASSQEGPAGVSETQYF
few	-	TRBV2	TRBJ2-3	TGTGCCACGCGGACCACAGATACGCAGTATTTT	CATRTTDTQYF
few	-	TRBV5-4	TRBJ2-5	TGTGCCAGCTTTGGGGACGCAGAAGAGACCCAGTACTTC	CASFGDAEETQYF
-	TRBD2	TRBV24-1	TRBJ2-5	TGTGCCACCAAGACTAGCGGGGAGGAGACCCAGTACTTC	CATKTSGEETQYF
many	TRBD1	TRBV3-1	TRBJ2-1	TGTGCCAGCAGCCAGGTACCACAGGGGCCGAAGTACAATGAGCAGTTCTTC	CASSQVPQGPKYNEQFF
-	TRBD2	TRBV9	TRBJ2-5	TGTGCCAGCAGCGCCCCGGGACTAGCGCTTCAAGAGACCCAGTACTTC	CASSAPGLALQETQYF